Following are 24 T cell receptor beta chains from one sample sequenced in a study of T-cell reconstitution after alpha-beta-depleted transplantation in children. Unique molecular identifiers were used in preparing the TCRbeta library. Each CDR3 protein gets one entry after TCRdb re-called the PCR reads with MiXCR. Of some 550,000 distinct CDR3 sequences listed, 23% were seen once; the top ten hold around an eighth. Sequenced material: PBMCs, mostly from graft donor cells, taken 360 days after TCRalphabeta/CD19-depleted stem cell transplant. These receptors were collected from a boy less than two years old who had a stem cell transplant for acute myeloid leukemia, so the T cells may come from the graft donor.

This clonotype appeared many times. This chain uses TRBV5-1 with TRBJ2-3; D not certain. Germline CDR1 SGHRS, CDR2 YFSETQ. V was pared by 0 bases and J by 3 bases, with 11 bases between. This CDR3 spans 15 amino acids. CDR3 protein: CASSLEGPFTDTQYF. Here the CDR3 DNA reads TGCGCCAGCAGCTTGGAAGGACCCTTTACAGATACGCAGTATTTT.

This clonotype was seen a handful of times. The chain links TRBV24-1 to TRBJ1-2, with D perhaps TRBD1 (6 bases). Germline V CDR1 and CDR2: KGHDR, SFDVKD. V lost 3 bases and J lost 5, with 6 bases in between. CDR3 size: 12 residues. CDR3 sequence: CATSDTGYGYTF. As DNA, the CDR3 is TGTGCCACCAGTGATACAGGGTATGGCTACACCTTC.

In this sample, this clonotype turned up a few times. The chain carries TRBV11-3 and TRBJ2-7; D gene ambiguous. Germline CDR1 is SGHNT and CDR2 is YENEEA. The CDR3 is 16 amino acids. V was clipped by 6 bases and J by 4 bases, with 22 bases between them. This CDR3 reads CASSYIWTSFIYEQYV. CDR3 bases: TGTGCCAGCAGTTATATTTGGACCTCTTTTATATACGAGCAGTACGTC.

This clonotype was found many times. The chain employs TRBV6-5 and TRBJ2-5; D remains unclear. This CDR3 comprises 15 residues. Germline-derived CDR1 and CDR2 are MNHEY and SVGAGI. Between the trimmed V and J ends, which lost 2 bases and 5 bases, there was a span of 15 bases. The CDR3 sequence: CASSYGRVTDETQYF. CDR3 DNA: TGTGCCAGCAGTTACGGCCGGGTAACCGACGAGACCCAGTACTTC.

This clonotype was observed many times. In nucleotides, the CDR3 is TGCAGTGCTAGACAGGGTGGCAATGAGCAGTTCTTC. It yields the protein CSARQGGNEQFF. This chain links TRBV20-1 with TRBJ2-1, with a weak D call TRBD1 (5 bases). V was pared by 2 bases and J by 6 bases, with 8 bases between. The CDR3 spans 12 residues. Per germline, CDR1 DFQATT and CDR2 SNEGSKA (reference sequence).

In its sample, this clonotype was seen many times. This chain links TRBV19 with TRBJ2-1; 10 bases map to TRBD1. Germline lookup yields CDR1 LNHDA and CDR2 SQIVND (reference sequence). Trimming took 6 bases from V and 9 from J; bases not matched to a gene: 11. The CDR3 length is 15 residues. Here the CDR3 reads CASRLTGTGEGEQFF. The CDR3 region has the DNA TGTGCCAGTAGGCTGACCGGGACAGGGGAGGGTGAGCAGTTCTTC.

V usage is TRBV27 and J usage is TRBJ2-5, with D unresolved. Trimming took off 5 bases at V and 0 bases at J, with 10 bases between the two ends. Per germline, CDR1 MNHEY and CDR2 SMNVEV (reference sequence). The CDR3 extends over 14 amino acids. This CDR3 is CASSQAAHQETQYF. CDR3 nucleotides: TGTGCCAGCAGTCAGGCCGCACACCAAGAGACCCAGTACTTC.

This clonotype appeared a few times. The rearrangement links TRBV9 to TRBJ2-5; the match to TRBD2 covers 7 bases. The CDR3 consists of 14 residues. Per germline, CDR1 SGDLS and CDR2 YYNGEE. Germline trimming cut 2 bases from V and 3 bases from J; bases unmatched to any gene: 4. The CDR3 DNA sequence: TGTGCCAGCAGCGTCGGGGCGGGGGAAGAGACCCAGTACTTC. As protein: CASSVGAGEETQYF.

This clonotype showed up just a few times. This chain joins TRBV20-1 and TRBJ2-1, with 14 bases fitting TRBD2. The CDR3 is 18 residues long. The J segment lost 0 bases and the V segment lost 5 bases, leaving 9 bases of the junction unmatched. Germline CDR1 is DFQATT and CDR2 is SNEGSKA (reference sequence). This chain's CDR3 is CSAVTSGGAVPSYNEQFF. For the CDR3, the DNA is TGCAGTGCTGTGACTAGCGGGGGGGCCGTTCCCTCCTACAATGAGCAGTTCTTC.

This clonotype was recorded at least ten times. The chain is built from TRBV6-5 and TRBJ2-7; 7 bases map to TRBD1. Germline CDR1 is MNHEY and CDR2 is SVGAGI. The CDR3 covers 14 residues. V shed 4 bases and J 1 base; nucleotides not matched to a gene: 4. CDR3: CASSSDRASYEQYV. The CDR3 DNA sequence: TGTGCCAGCAGTTCTGACAGGGCGTCCTACGAGCAGTACGTC.

The CDR3 DNA reads as TGCAGCGTTGAAGATGGGCCAGGGGGCTGGAACACTGAAGCTTTCTTT. As protein: CSVEDGPGGWNTEAFF. This sequence joins TRBV29-1 and TRBJ1-1; 8 bases match TRBD1. The V gene's germline CDR1 is SQVTM and CDR2 ANQGSEA. CDR3 length: 16 residues. The trim removed 0 bases at V and 1 base at J, leaving 7 bases unmatched.

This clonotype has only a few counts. CDR3 amino acids: CASSLQAPPDRLYNEQFF. In DNA form, the CDR3 reads TGTGCCAGCAGCTTACAAGCCCCCCCGGACAGATTATACAATGAGCAGTTCTTC. The genes are TRBV13 and TRBJ2-1; possibly TRBD1 for D (6 bases). Germline lookup yields CDR1 PRHDT and CDR2 FYEKMQ (reference sequence). Trimming left V 2 bases short and J 4 bases short, with 21 bases between. This CDR3 has 18 residues.

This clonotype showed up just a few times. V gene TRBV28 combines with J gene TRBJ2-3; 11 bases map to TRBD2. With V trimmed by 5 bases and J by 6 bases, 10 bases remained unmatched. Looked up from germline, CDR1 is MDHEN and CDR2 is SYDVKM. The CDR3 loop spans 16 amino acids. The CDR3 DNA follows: TGTGCCAGCAGTCCCCAACTAGCGGGGGCCCTGGATACGCAGTATTTT. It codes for CASSPQLAGALDTQYF.

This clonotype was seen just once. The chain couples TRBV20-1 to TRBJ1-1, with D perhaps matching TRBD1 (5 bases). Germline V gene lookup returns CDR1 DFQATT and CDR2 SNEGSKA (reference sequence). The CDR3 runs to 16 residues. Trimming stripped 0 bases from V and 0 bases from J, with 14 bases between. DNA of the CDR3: TGCAGTGCTAGAGACGGCGGGGGTAGTATGAACACTGAAGCTTTCTTT. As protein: CSARDGGGSMNTEAFF.

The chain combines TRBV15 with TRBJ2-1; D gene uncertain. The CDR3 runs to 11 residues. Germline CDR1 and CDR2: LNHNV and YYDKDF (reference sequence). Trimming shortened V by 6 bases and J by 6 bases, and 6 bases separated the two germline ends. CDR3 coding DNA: TGTGCCACCAGGCGTTCCAATGAGCAGTTCTTC. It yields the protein CATRRSNEQFF.

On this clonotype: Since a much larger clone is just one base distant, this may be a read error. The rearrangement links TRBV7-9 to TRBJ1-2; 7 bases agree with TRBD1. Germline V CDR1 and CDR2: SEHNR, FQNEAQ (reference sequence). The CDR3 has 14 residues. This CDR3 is CARSFRQGTSGYTF. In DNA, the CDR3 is TGTGCCAGGAGCTTCCGACAGGGTACCAGTGGCTACACCTTC.

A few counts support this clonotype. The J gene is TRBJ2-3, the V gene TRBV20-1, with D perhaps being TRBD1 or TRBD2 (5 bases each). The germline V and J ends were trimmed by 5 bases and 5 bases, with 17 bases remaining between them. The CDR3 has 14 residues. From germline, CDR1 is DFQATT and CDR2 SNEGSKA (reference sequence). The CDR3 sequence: CSAHSPGRGDTQYF. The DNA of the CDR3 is TGCAGTGCTCATAGCCCGGGACGGGGAGATACGCAGTATTTT.

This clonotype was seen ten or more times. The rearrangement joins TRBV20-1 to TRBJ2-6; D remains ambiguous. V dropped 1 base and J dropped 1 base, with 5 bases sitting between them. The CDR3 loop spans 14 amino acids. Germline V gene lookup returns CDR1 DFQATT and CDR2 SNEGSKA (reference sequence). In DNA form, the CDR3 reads TGCAGTGCTAGAGGTCGATCTGGGGCCAACGTCCTGACTTTC. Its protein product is CSARGRSGANVLTF.

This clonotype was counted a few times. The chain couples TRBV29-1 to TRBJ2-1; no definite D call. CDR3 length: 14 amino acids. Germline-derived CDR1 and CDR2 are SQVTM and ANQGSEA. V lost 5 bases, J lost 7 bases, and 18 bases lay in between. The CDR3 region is CSVRKEFRQNEQFF. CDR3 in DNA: TGCAGCGTTAGAAAGGAATTCCGCCAAAATGAGCAGTTCTTC.

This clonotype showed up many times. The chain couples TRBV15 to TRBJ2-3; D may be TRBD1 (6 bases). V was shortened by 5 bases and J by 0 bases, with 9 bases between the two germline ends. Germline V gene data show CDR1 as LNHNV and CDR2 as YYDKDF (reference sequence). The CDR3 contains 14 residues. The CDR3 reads CATSGGQSTDTQYF. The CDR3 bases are TGTGCCACCAGCGGAGGACAGAGCACAGATACGCAGTATTTT.

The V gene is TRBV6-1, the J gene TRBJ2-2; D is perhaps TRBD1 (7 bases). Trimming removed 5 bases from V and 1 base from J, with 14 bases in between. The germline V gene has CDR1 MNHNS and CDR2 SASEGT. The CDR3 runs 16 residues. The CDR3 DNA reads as TGTGCCAGCAGTCGGAGGGGGACAGTGAACACCGGGGAGCTGTTTTTT. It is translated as CASSRRGTVNTGELFF.

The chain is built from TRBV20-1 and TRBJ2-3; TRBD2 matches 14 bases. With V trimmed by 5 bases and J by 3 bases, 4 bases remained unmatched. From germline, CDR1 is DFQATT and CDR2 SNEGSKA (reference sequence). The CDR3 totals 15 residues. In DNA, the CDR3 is TGCAGTGCTGAACGACTAGCGGGGGGGACAGATACGCAGTATTTT. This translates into CSAERLAGGTDTQYF.

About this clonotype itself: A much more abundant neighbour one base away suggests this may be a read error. Written as DNA, the CDR3 is TGTGCCAGCAGCTTGGAACGGACTCGCTACCGCTACGAGCAGTTCTTC. This gives the protein CASSLERTRYRYEQFF. The chain combines TRBV11-3 with TRBJ2-7, with a tentative D call TRBD2 (5 bases). The end of the DNA fits TRBJ2-1 better, so the J call may be wrong. This CDR3 spans 16 amino acids. The germline gives CDR1 SGHNT, CDR2 YENEEA.

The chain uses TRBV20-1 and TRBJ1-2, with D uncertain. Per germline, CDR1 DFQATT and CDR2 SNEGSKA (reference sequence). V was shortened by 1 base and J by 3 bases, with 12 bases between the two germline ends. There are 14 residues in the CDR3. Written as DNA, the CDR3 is TGCAGTGCTAGAGCGATGGGGAAGGACTATGGCTACACCTTC. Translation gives CSARAMGKDYGYTF.